This T cell receptor (beta chain) was identified in a study of tumor and adjacent non-tumor tissue in lung cancer. Study background: Patients comprised some eleven adenocarcinoma, 2 squamous cell carcinoma and 1 small cell lung cancer. Samples averaged about 3.8 million productive TCRbeta reads each.

Per germline, CDR1 SGHDT and CDR2 YYEEEE. This CDR3 is built from 15 residues. After removal of 4 bases from V and 0 bases from J, the junction contained 5 bases not matched to a gene. A modified ARM-PCR protocol with three rounds of nested PCR amplified TCRbeta. TCRdb re-called the multiplex PCR reads through MiXCR, storing one row per CDR3 protein. The sample includes tens of thousands of distinct CDR3 sequences, more than 55% of them seen just once. RNA was extracted from bulk tissue without any cell sorting. Distant lung tissue was collected more than 3 cm away from the tumor edge. This clonotype occurred many times.

The chain has TRBV5-6 and TRBJ2-3; the match to TRBD1 covers 7 bases. The sequencing input was distant non-tumor lung tissue. This TCR was sampled from a woman in her 70s with non-small cell lung cancer. In DNA form, the CDR3 reads TGTGCCAGCAGCAAGGACAGGCTAAGCACAGATACGCAGTATTTT. It encodes CASSKDRLSTDTQYF. The entire variable domain, with the rest obtained from reference TRBV5-6 and TRBJ2-3, is as follows: DAGVTQSPTHLIKTRGQQVTLRCSPKSGHDTVSWYQQALGQGPQFIFQYYEEEERQRGNFPDRFSGHQFPNYSSELNVNALLLGDSALYLCASSKDRLSTDTQYFGPGTRLTVL.